One sample yielded the 21 T cell receptor beta chains listed below, sequenced in a study of OX40 agonist ivuxolimab in advanced cancers. The method was immunoSEQ multiplex PCR; TCRdb's version includes in-frame clones alone and lacks a portion of them. The sample carries tens of thousands of clones, approximately 90% recorded once. The source material was CD4+ or CD8+ T cells sorted from blood, sampled in a trial of the OX40 agonist ivuxolimab. Receptor source: an adult with an advanced solid tumor such as melanoma, head and neck, liver or kidney cancer.

This sequence joins TRBV6-5 and TRBJ1-1; D remains ambiguous. This CDR3 region has 12 residues. Germline V lookup: CDR1 MNHEY, CDR2 SVGAGI. The germline V and J ends were trimmed by 0 bases and 1 base, with 0 bases remaining between them. Here the CDR3 reads CASSYSNTEAFF. The CDR3 DNA sequence: TGTGCCAGCAGTTACTCGAACACTGAAGCTTTCTTT.

The V and J genes are TRBV4-3 and TRBJ1-1, with D hard to call. Trimming removed 0 bases from V and 0 bases from J, with 14 bases in between. This CDR3 has 17 amino acids. Germline-derived CDR1 and CDR2 are LGHNA and YSLEER. CDR3 loop: CASSQDVTLPVNTEAFF. The CDR3 coding sequence is TGCGCCAGCAGCCAAGATGTAACCTTGCCGGTGAACACTGAAGCTTTCTTT.

V is TRBV4-3 and J is TRBJ2-1; D assignment may be TRBD1 or TRBD2 (5 bases each). Germline V CDR1 and CDR2: LGHNA, YSLEER. The CDR3 sequence is 16 residues long. V lost 8 bases and J 9 bases, leaving 26 bases between the germline ends. CDR3 nucleotides: TGCGCCAGCGGAGCCATTGGGACCGGCCCCGGTGGTGAGCAGTTCTTC. Its translation is CASGAIGTGPGGEQFF.

The rearrangement links TRBV2 to TRBJ1-2, with 9 nucleotides matching TRBD1. The V and J ends lost 11 bases and 4 bases, in that order; junction bases with no gene match: 11. The CDR3 sequence is 14 residues long. The germline gives CDR1 SNHLY, CDR2 FYNNEI. CDR3 nucleotide sequence: TGTGCCTCAAGTCCCGGGACAGGGTCCTATGGCTACACCTTC. The encoded protein is CASSPGTGSYGYTF.

The count of this clone is one. This chain connects TRBV28 to TRBJ2-5, with 7 nucleotides matching TRBD1. J was trimmed by 2 bases and V by 3 bases; bases with no gene match: 6. Looked up from germline, CDR1 is MDHEN and CDR2 is SYDVKM. This CDR3 contains 15 residues. CDR3 DNA sequence: TGTGCCAGCAGTTTCGAGGGGACAGCACAAGAGACCCAGTACTTC. It yields the protein CASSFEGTAQETQYF.

The chain joins TRBV18 to TRBJ2-4; D is possibly TRBD1 (6 bases). Trimming took 0 bases from V and 0 from J, leaving 9 bases between them. This CDR3 is built from 16 residues. CDR1 is KGHSH and CDR2 is LQKENI in the germline V gene. CDR3: CASSPPQGIAKNIQYF. The CDR3 nucleotides read TGTGCCAGCTCACCACCACAGGGAATAGCCAAAAACATTCAGTACTTC.

This sequence joins TRBV19 and TRBJ2-7; no firm D call. This CDR3 contains 13 residues. Per germline, CDR1 LNHDA and CDR2 SQIVND (reference sequence). The V gene lost 8 bases and the J gene lost 0 bases, with 11 bases spanning the gap. CDR3 bases: TGTGCCAGTTCGCAGGACCCCTCCTACGAGCAGTACTTC. Translation: CASSQDPSYEQYF.

J is TRBJ2-7 and V is TRBV28; D not resolved. In germline, CDR1 is MDHEN, CDR2 SYDVKM. Trimming left V 3 bases short and J 4 bases short, with 7 bases between. CDR3 length: 12 residues. Here the CDR3 reads CASSLDRYEQYF. CDR3 DNA: TGTGCCAGCAGTTTGGATCGGTACGAGCAGTACTTC.

The chain employs TRBV27 and TRBJ2-7; D uncertain. The CDR3 is 13 residues long. The V gene's germline CDR1 is MNHEY and CDR2 SMNVEV (reference sequence). The V end lost 3 bases, the J end lost 0 bases, and 6 bases lay between the germline ends. In DNA form, the CDR3 reads TGTGCCAGCAGTTTGGCCCCCTCCTACGAGCAGTACTTC. Translation gives CASSLAPSYEQYF.

The chain uses TRBV5-5 and TRBJ2-1; 9 bases agree with TRBD1. CDR3 length: 18 residues. Per germline, CDR1 SGHKS and CDR2 YYEKEE (reference sequence). Trimming cost V 4 bases and J 7 bases; bases outside gene matches: 18. The CDR3 reads CASSLPGTGSSLVNEQFF. CDR3 DNA: TGTGCCAGCAGCCTGCCCGGGACAGGGTCGTCCCTGGTGAATGAGCAGTTCTTC.

The chain combines TRBV7-9 with TRBJ2-2, with 7 bases matching TRBD2. Germline V lookup: CDR1 SEHNR, CDR2 FQNEAQ (reference sequence). V shed 7 bases, J shed 4 bases, and the junction held 6 bases outside the gene matches. CDR3 length: 14 residues. CDR3 amino acids: CASKRDPATGELFF. CDR3 DNA: TGTGCCAGCAAGCGGGACCCCGCCACCGGGGAGCTGTTTTTT. The variable domain in full, with the rest retrieved from reference TRBV7-9 and TRBJ2-2, is DTGVSQNPRHKITKRGQNVTFRCDPISEHNRLYWYRQTLGQGPEFLTYFQNEAQLEKSRLLSDRFSAERPKGSFSTLEIQRTEQGDSAMYLCASKRDPATGELFFGEGSRLTVL.

The chain uses TRBV4-3 and TRBJ2-1; D might be TRBD2 (6 bases). The V end was cut by 0 bases, the J end by 3 bases, with 9 bases between. The CDR3 spans 15 residues. The germline gives CDR1 LGHNA, CDR2 YSLEER. The CDR3 here is CASSQEWEVYNEQFF. The CDR3 nucleotides are TGCGCCAGCAGCCAAGAGTGGGAGGTCTACAATGAGCAGTTCTTC.

The J gene is TRBJ2-7, the V gene TRBV6-4; 7 nucleotides align to TRBD2. Germline CDR1 is MRHNA and CDR2 is SNTAGT. The CDR3 extends over 14 amino acids. V was clipped by 4 bases and J by 3 bases; unmatched bases: 6. CDR3 loop: CASSAGLGDYEQYF. CDR3 sequence (DNA): TGTGCCAGCAGTGCCGGACTAGGAGACTACGAGCAGTACTTC.

Here the CDR3 DNA reads TGTGCCAGCAGCTTAGGCCCCAGCGGGAGTTTATCCGAGCAGTACTTC. Amino acids: CASSLGPSGSLSEQYF. The rearrangement uses TRBV7-9 and TRBJ2-7; 8 bases map to TRBD2. V trimming: 1 base; J trimming: 6 bases; junction bases outside the gene matches: 11. Germline V lookup: CDR1 SEHNR, CDR2 FQNEAQ (reference sequence). The CDR3 spans 16 residues.

CDR3 amino acids: CASRSGTGNQPQHF. In DNA form, the CDR3 reads TGTGCCAGCAGATCGGGGACAGGCAATCAGCCCCAGCATTTT. This chain links TRBV28 with TRBJ1-5; 7 bases are a match to TRBD1. Per the germline V gene, CDR1 is MDHEN and CDR2 is SYDVKM. With 6 bases clipped from V and 2 bases from J, the junction kept 4 bases outside the gene matches. This CDR3 spans 14 amino acids.

About this clone itself: This CDR3 is also generated by other DNA sequences in the sample. The chain is built from TRBV27 and TRBJ2-7; D ambiguous. The CDR3 runs 11 residues. Deletions cut 5 bases from V and 6 bases from J, with 8 bases between. Germline V lookup: CDR1 MNHEY, CDR2 SMNVEV (reference sequence). The CDR3 region has the DNA TGTGCCAGCAGTACCGGCCTCGAGCAGTACTTC. It encodes CASSTGLEQYF.

The V gene is TRBV9, the J gene TRBJ2-7, with D unresolved. Trimming removed 0 bases at V and 3 bases at J, with 10 bases between. The CDR3 has 14 amino acids. The V gene's germline CDR1 is SGDLS and CDR2 YYNGEE. CDR3 DNA sequence: TGTGCCAGCAGCGTAGGTGGAGAGGACTACGAGCAGTACTTC. Amino acid sequence: CASSVGGEDYEQYF.

V gene TRBV2 combines with J gene TRBJ2-1, with D perhaps TRBD1 (6 bases). Trimming left V 5 bases short and J 2 bases short, with 13 bases between. Germline V gives CDR1 SNHLY, CDR2 FYNNEI. This CDR3 comprises 15 residues. CDR3: CASSSQGNPYNEQFF. Written as DNA, the CDR3 is TGTGCCAGCAGTTCACAGGGAAACCCCTACAATGAGCAGTTCTTC.

The V gene is TRBV4-1, the J gene TRBJ1-5, with D unclear. V lost 4 bases and J 7 bases, leaving 14 bases between the germline ends. This CDR3 comprises 14 residues. Germline V gene lookup returns CDR1 MGHRA and CDR2 YSYEKL. CDR3 protein: CASSPSAGNQPQHF. The CDR3, as DNA: TGCGCCAGCAGCCCATCAGCGGGGAACCAGCCCCAGCATTTT.

Turning to this clone: The same CDR3 is also encoded by other DNA sequences in this sample. This chain connects TRBV15 to TRBJ1-1; the D gene is possibly TRBD1 (5 bases). Germline V CDR1 and CDR2: LNHNV, YYDKDF (reference sequence). This CDR3 is built from 14 residues. V lost 5 bases to trimming and J lost 1 base, with 11 bases between them. The CDR3 sequence: CATSPGGENTEAFF. The DNA of the CDR3 is TGTGCCACCAGCCCGGGGGGGGAGAACACTGAAGCTTTCTTT.

The chain has TRBV7-9 and TRBJ2-7, with D unresolved. CDR1 is SEHNR and CDR2 is FQNEAQ in the germline V gene (reference sequence). V was trimmed by 4 bases and J by 1 base, leaving 5 bases between them. The CDR3 loop spans 12 amino acids. The CDR3 sequence: CASSSVSYEQYF. CDR3 coding DNA: TGTGCCAGCAGCTCGGTGTCCTACGAGCAGTACTTC.